The 19 T cell receptor beta chains below come from one sample, sequenced in a study of identical twins. From the 5' RACE reads, TCRdb called clonotypes with MiXCR, one entry per CDR3 protein. The sample records 600,000 to 700,000 distinct CDR3 sequences, 20% to 25% being singletons. The sample was also linked to a second study, of T cells expressing NK-cell markers.

The sample consisted of PBMCs. Receptors were obtained from a woman under 30 in good health.

V usage is TRBV7-9 and J usage is TRBJ2-7; the D gene could be TRBD1 or TRBD2 (5 bases each). This CDR3 region has 16 residues. The V end was cut by 4 bases, the J end by 4 bases, with 20 bases between. CDR1 and CDR2 from the germline V gene are SEHNR and FQNEAQ (reference sequence). CDR3 residues: CASSSTGLGRSYEQYF. CDR3 coding DNA: TGTGCCAGCAGCTCCACCGGTTTGGGACGGTCGTACGAGCAGTACTTC.

A remark on this clonotype: A read error may produce the germline difference seen at one junction end. The chain uses TRBV29-1 and TRBJ2-3; a possible D gene is TRBD2 (7 bases). Germline lookup yields CDR1 SQVTM and CDR2 ANQGSEA. The CDR3 contains 14 residues. The CDR3 loop is CSVEGGGATDTQYF. In DNA form, the CDR3 reads TGCAGCGTCGAAGGAGGGGGGGCGACAGATACGCAGTATTTT.

This clonotype came up a few times. The V gene is TRBV7-2, the J gene TRBJ2-1, with D unresolved. CDR3 length equals 15 residues. The germline V gene encodes CDR1 SGHTA and CDR2 FQGNSA. V lost 2 bases and J 5 bases, leaving 13 bases between the germline ends. CDR3: CASSLSWQADNEQFF. The DNA of the CDR3 is TGTGCCAGCAGCTTATCGTGGCAGGCCGACAATGAGCAGTTCTTC.

Only a few counts were recorded for this clonotype. The chain employs TRBV7-9 and TRBJ2-6; no reliable D call. Trimming cost V 5 bases and J 8 bases, with 22 bases left between them. The CDR3 has 17 residues. Germline CDR1 and CDR2: SEHNR and FQNEAQ (reference sequence). The CDR3 bases are TGTGCCAGCAGCGCTGCGGTTGCAGGATTCTCGCCCAACGTCCTGACTTTC. Its translation: CASSAAVAGFSPNVLTF.

The sample holds a few counts of this clonotype. The chain combines TRBV20-1 with TRBJ2-2; the D gene is possibly TRBD1 (7 bases). V was clipped by 2 bases and J by 4 bases, with 14 bases between them. Germline values: CDR1 DFQATT, CDR2 SNEGSKA (reference sequence). The CDR3 is 15 amino acids. This chain's CDR3 is CSARRRGQITGELFF. In nucleotides, the CDR3 is TGCAGTGCTAGAAGGAGGGGGCAAATCACCGGGGAGCTGTTTTTT.

This clonotype was seen a few times. V and J are TRBV15 and TRBJ2-7; D possibly uses TRBD1 or TRBD2 (5 bases each). Trimming removed 0 bases from V and 0 bases from J, with 12 bases in between. Germline loops: CDR1 LNHNV, CDR2 YYDKDF (reference sequence). CDR3 length: 16 amino acids. The DNA of the CDR3 is TGTGCCACCAGCAGAGATCTGAGGGACCACTCCTACGAGCAGTACTTC. Protein sequence: CATSRDLRDHSYEQYF.

There are a few counts of this clonotype. The J gene is TRBJ1-1, the V gene TRBV6-4, with D possibly being TRBD1 (6 bases). The CDR3 consists of 13 residues. CDR1 is MRHNA and CDR2 is SNTAGT in the germline V gene. V was cut by 4 bases and J by 4 bases, with 10 bases left in between. The CDR3 spells CASSARGGTEAFF. For the CDR3, the DNA is TGTGCCAGCAGTGCCAGGGGAGGCACTGAAGCTTTCTTT.

The J gene is TRBJ2-3, the V gene TRBV12-3 or TRBV12-4; 12 nucleotides align to TRBD2. V was pared by 8 bases and J by 0 bases, with 12 bases of the junction left unmatched. The CDR3 runs 18 residues. The CDR3 bases are TGTGCCAGCTTCAGGGGCCCTAGCGGGAGGGCTAGCACAGATACGCAGTATTTT. Amino acid sequence: CASFRGPSGRASTDTQYF.

This clonotype was recorded at least ten times. The chain joins TRBV13 to TRBJ2-5; D is perhaps TRBD1 (5 bases). Germline values: CDR1 PRHDT, CDR2 FYEKMQ (reference sequence). V was shortened by 6 bases and J by 1 base, with 12 bases between the two germline ends. The CDR3 spans 14 residues. CDR3 sequence (DNA): TGTGCCAGCAGGACATGGGGCCTCCAAGAGACCCAGTACTTC. It is translated as CASRTWGLQETQYF. Full variable domain (remainder filled in from reference TRBV13 and TRBJ2-5): AAGVIQSPRHLIKEKRETATLKCYPIPRHDTVYWYQQGPGQDPQFLISFYEKMQSDKGSIPDRFSAQQFSDYHSELNMSSLELGDSALYFCASRTWGLQETQYFGPGTRLLVL.

This clonotype was picked up many times. The chain has TRBV29-1 and TRBJ2-3; D could derive from TRBD1 or TRBD2 (6 bases each). Germline V gives CDR1 SQVTM, CDR2 ANQGSEA. The CDR3 loop spans 14 amino acids. Trimming pared 3 bases from V and 0 bases from J, leaving 10 bases between. The CDR3 nucleotides read TGCAGCGTTGACGTAGGGGGGAGCACAGATACGCAGTATTTT. Residues: CSVDVGGSTDTQYF.

Only a few counts were recorded for this clonotype. The chain links TRBV20-1 to TRBJ1-1, with D perhaps TRBD1 (5 bases). The CDR3 length is 15 residues. The V gene's germline CDR1 is DFQATT and CDR2 SNEGSKA (reference sequence). The V and J ends lost 3 bases and 6 bases respectively, with 20 bases between them. CDR3 sequence reads: CSARAGTLGDPEAFF. In nucleotides, the CDR3 is TGCAGTGCTAGGGCCGGGACCTTGGGGGACCCTGAAGCTTTCTTT.

The chain carries TRBV5-1 and TRBJ2-7, with D perhaps assigned TRBD1 or TRBD2 (7 bases each). This CDR3 spans 14 amino acids. Trimming took off 4 bases at V and 7 bases at J, with 18 bases between the two ends. Germline CDR1 SGHRS, CDR2 YFSETQ. CDR3 loop: CASSPGTEGGEQYF. The CDR3 DNA is TGCGCCAGCAGCCCCGGGACAGAGGGAGGGGAGCAGTACTTC.

Ten or more counts support this clonotype. CDR3 nucleotides: TGCAGTGCTAGAGATGATCTTGGAGGTGTGGGAGCTTTCTTT. As protein: CSARDDLGGVGAFF. The V and J genes are TRBV20-1 and TRBJ1-1; the D is unclear. The CDR3 loop spans 14 amino acids. The V end lost 0 bases, the J end lost 10 bases, and 18 bases lay between the germline ends. In germline, CDR1 is DFQATT, CDR2 SNEGSKA (reference sequence).

This clonotype was seen a few times. As DNA, the CDR3 is TGTGCCATCCTCGGACGGGCGGACACTGAAGCTTTCTTT. Translating gives CAILGRADTEAFF. This chain uses TRBV10-3 with TRBJ1-1; D is ambiguous. This CDR3 is built from 13 residues. V was shortened by 8 bases and J by 3 bases, with 13 bases between the two germline ends. Germline V gives CDR1 ENHRY, CDR2 SYGVKD.

This clonotype came up a few times. This chain links TRBV3-1 with TRBJ2-7; a weak D match, TRBD2 (5 bases). The germline V gene has CDR1 LGHDT and CDR2 YNNKEL (reference sequence). The V end was cut by 4 bases, the J end by 5 bases, with 15 bases between. The CDR3 totals 14 residues. The CDR3 region has the DNA TGTGCCAGCAGCCGGATTTATCGGGGAGACGAGCAGTACTTC. This codes for CASSRIYRGDEQYF.

This clonotype was recorded a few times. The J gene is TRBJ2-7, the V gene TRBV29-1; D remains unclear. Germline V CDR1 and CDR2: SQVTM, ANQGSEA. Trimming left V 2 bases short and J 6 bases short, with 14 bases between. This CDR3 has 13 residues. The CDR3 sequence is CSVESVPRSEQYF. The CDR3 coding sequence is TGCAGCGTTGAAAGCGTCCCGAGATCCGAGCAGTACTTC.

This clonotype was seen only a few times. This chain connects TRBV12-3 or TRBV12-4 to TRBJ2-1; 8 bases agree with TRBD2. The CDR3 is made up of 13 amino acids. V was pared by 2 bases and J by 13 bases, with 7 bases of the junction left unmatched. CDR3 nucleotide sequence: TGTGCCAGCAGTTTAAGGGGAGCGGGAGTCCAGTTCTTC. This gives the protein CASSLRGAGVQFF.

This clonotype has more than one count but fewer than ten. The gene calls are TRBV12-5 and TRBJ1-1; no definite D call. V lost 3 bases, J lost 4 bases, and 12 bases lay in between. The CDR3 spans 14 residues. CDR1 LGHNT and CDR2 FRNRAP come from the germline V gene. The CDR3 DNA reads TGTGCTAGTGGTTTAACGGGTGTTTCCACTGAAGCTTTCTTT. It codes for CASGLTGVSTEAFF.

The CDR3 reads CASSPQYRGSYPRDTGELFF. CDR3 coding DNA: TGTGCCAGCAGTCCTCAATACAGGGGGTCCTACCCCCGAGACACCGGGGAGCTGTTTTTT. The V call is TRBV12-3 or TRBV12-4, the J call TRBJ2-2, with TRBD1 matching 8 bases. V lost 5 bases, J lost 3 bases, and 20 bases stayed unmatched. The CDR3 has 20 amino acids.